The 3 T cell receptor beta chains listed next were all sequenced from one sample in a study of beta chain features in type 1 diabetes. Regarding the study as a whole: Type 1 diabetes patients showed a moderate but significant shortening of TCRB CDR3s in all four CD4+ subsets.

Expressed TCRB transcripts were sequenced, since all the RNA that had been isolated was reverse transcribed. Clones were sequenced by immunoSEQ multiplex PCR, and TCRdb holds only the in-frame ones, with some missing. This sample yields under 400,000 clones, of which roughly 12% are seen a single time; around 0.01% belongs to the top ten. Their recognized antigens are unknown. The sequencing input was naive CD4+ T cells from blood. The source of these receptors is a woman aged 18-35 years with type 1 diabetes.

This clone has just a few counts. The V gene is TRBV28, the J gene TRBJ1-5; D remains ambiguous. CDR3 length: 14 amino acids. The V end lost 3 bases, the J end lost 6 bases, and 12 bases lay between the germline ends. Germline-derived CDR1 and CDR2 are MDHEN and SYDVKM. The CDR3 sequence: CASSLDQVFQPQHF. The CDR3 region has the DNA TGTGCCAGCAGTTTGGATCAGGTTTTTCAGCCCCAGCATTTT.

This clone was recorded a few times. The rearrangement uses TRBV27 and TRBJ1-2, with D maybe TRBD1 (5 bases). In germline, CDR1 is MNHEY, CDR2 SMNVEV (reference sequence). The CDR3 runs 15 residues. Between the trimmed V and J ends, which lost 0 bases and 4 bases, there was a span of 12 bases. CDR3 in amino acids: CASSLSTGTAYGYTF. CDR3 DNA sequence: TGTGCCAGCAGTTTATCAACCGGGACTGCCTATGGCTACACCTTC.

The chain employs TRBV15 and TRBJ2-7; 9 bases fit TRBD2. Germline V CDR1 and CDR2: LNHNV, YYDKDF (reference sequence). J lost 5 bases, V lost 1 base, and 6 bases had no gene match. CDR3 length: 15 residues. CDR3 amino acids: CATSRVGGRADEQYF. DNA for the CDR3: TGTGCCACCAGCAGAGTGGGCGGGAGGGCCGACGAGCAGTACTTC.